The text below deals with one T cell receptor beta chain. Its target is unknown. This record belongs to a study of T cell responses to AZD1222 COVID-19 vaccine. The CDR3 extends over 16 amino acids. The germline V gene has CDR1 MNHEY and CDR2 SVGEGT. The V and J ends lost 5 bases and 0 bases respectively, with 13 bases between them. Samples with a second dose at about 4 or about 12 weeks were pooled together. Libraries were prepared by immunoSEQ multiplex PCR; TCRdb keeps only in-frame clonotypes and omits some of them. The sample yields around 150,000 clones, roughly 90% seen once. Study-level points and caveats: None of the repertoires were sampled until the peak T cell response had passed. Spike-specific TCR breadth rose after two AZD1222 doses, and depth rose as well.

This specimen consisted of peripheral blood, obtained 28 days after the second AZD1222 dose. The source is an adult who received the AZD1222 COVID-19 vaccine. The chain uses TRBV6-2 or TRBV6-3 and TRBJ1-4; D possibly corresponds to TRBD1 (6 bases). The CDR3 sequence is CASSTHRDSTNEKLFF. The CDR3 coding sequence is TGTGCCAGCAGTACGCACAGGGATTCAACTAATGAAAAACTGTTTTTT.